These T cell receptor beta chains were read from a single sample in a study of regulatory T cells in long-lasting Graves disease. TCRdb redid the calling of the multiplex PCR reads with MiXCR, one entry per CDR3 protein. The table shows a few hundred thousand distinct CDR3 sequences, with about 10% occurring only once. The sample was also linked to a second study, of T cells in Graves' hyperthyroidism and ophthalmopathy.

This specimen consisted of peripheral blood mononuclear cells (PBMCs), obtained at new diagnosis, from a patient treated with antithyroid drugs. These receptors were obtained from a woman in her late teens or twenties with Graves disease. The CDR3 runs from the conserved cysteine through the conserved F or W. Each record gives: clone size, J gene, D gene, V gene, CDR3 protein, CDR3 DNA. D genes are given only for firm matches. Size is omitted from some rows. Given values are once, few, many or a class for expanded clones.

few,TRBJ2-7,-,TRBV7-9,CASSLKGYYEQYF,TGTGCCAGCAGCTTAAAGGGATACTACGAGCAGTACTTC
few,TRBJ2-5,TRBD2,TRBV9,CASSVAPGGASSGQETQYF,TGTGCCAGCAGCGTAGCCCCGGGGGGGGCTTCTAGCGGACAAGAGACCCAGTACTTC
many,TRBJ2-7,-,TRBV12-3/TRBV12-4,CASRTGTAALAQYF,TGTGCCAGCAGAACCGGGACGGCCGCCCTCGCGCAGTACTTC
-,TRBJ1-5,-,TRBV7-2,CASSLVGGRGNQPQHF,TGTGCCAGCAGCTTAGTTGGCGGGCGCGGGAATCAGCCCCAGCATTTT
many,TRBJ2-2,-,TRBV28,CASSFGLDYTGELFF,TGTGCCAGCAGTTTTGGGCTAGACTACACCGGGGAGCTGTTTTTT
-,TRBJ2-1,TRBD2,TRBV7-2,CASSLAGTSGRGEQFF,TGTGCCAGCAGCTTAGCCGGGACTAGCGGGAGGGGTGAGCAGTTCTTC
many,TRBJ2-7,-,TRBV28,CASLGSSYEQYF,TGTGCCAGCTTGGGCAGTTCCTACGAGCAGTACTTC
many,TRBJ2-7,TRBD1,TRBV15,CATSRGPGTGGFGQYF,TGTGCCACCAGCAGGGGACCCGGGACAGGCGGTTTTGGGCAGTACTTC
many,TRBJ2-1,TRBD2,TRBV30,CACVYRGAYNEQFF,TGTGCCTGCGTTTATCGGGGGGCCTACAATGAGCAGTTCTTC
many,TRBJ2-2,-,TRBV14,CASSPVITGELFF,TGTGCCAGCAGCCCGGTGATAACCGGGGAGCTGTTTTTT
many,TRBJ1-5,TRBD1,TRBV19,CASIADRATDQPQHF,TGTGCCAGTATTGCGGACAGGGCCACCGATCAGCCCCAGCATTTT
many,TRBJ2-1,-,TRBV3-1,CASSQNRVNNEQFF,TGTGCCAGCAGCCAAAATCGGGTCAACAATGAGCAGTTCTTC
many,TRBJ2-3,-,TRBV2,CASVRVSTDTQYF,TGTGCCAGCGTCAGGGTTAGCACAGATACGCAGTATTTT
-,TRBJ1-5,-,TRBV7-9,CASSFSWETVQPQHF,TGTGCCAGCAGCTTTTCTTGGGAAACGGTTCAGCCCCAGCATTTT
many,TRBJ2-7,TRBD1,TRBV28,CASSAPGTGMGKWTYEQYF,TGTGCCAGCAGCGCACCAGGGACAGGGATGGGTAAATGGACCTACGAGCAGTACTTC
-,TRBJ1-2,-,TRBV20-1,CSAIVGKGRGGYTF,TGCAGTGCTATAGTGGGAAAGGGCAGGGGTGGCTACACCTTC
many,TRBJ2-5,TRBD1,TRBV12-5,CASGPGTGKETQYF,TGTGCTAGTGGTCCCGGGACAGGGAAAGAGACCCAGTACTTC
many,TRBJ2-1,-,TRBV28,CASSSSFNEQFF,TGTGCCAGCAGTTCGTCTTTTAATGAGCAGTTCTTC
many,TRBJ1-1,TRBD1,TRBV19,CASSGGPDREPTEAFF,TGTGCCAGTAGTGGCGGGCCGGACAGGGAGCCCACTGAAGCTTTCTTT
many,TRBJ1-2,TRBD1,TRBV10-3,CAISPTGGSGYTF,TGTGCCATCAGCCCGACAGGGGGCAGCGGCTACACCTTC
-,TRBJ2-1,-,TRBV15,CATSRSRGTPHNEQFF,TGTGCCACCAGCAGATCTAGGGGGACACCGCACAATGAGCAGTTCTTC
many,TRBJ2-1,-,TRBV9,CASSLSTGNNEQFF,TGTGCCAGCAGCCTCAGCACGGGGAACAATGAGCAGTTCTTC